A single sample is the source of the 15 T cell receptor beta chains below, sequenced in a study of T-cell reconstitution after alpha-beta-depleted transplantation in children. Unique molecular identifiers were used to barcode this TCRbeta library. TCRdb reprocessed the PCR reads via MiXCR and lists one record per CDR3 protein. Here the sample spans 200,000 to 300,000 distinct CDR3 sequences, around 13% being singletons. Here the sequenced sample was PBMCs from the stem cell graft donor, taken from the stem cell graft. The receptors derive from a human donor who donated a stem cell graft to a child with acute lymphoblastic leukemia.

This clonotype was recorded at least ten times. The J gene is TRBJ2-1, the V gene TRBV12-3 or TRBV12-4; 7 nucleotides line up with TRBD1. V shed 6 bases and J 8 bases; nucleotides not matched to a gene: 4. The CDR3 has 12 residues. The CDR3 loop reads CASRTGLDEQFF. CDR3 nucleotide sequence: TGTGCCAGCAGGACAGGGTTGGATGAGCAGTTCTTC.

This clonotype was observed at least ten times. The chain combines TRBV29-1 with TRBJ1-1; the D is unclear. V dropped 0 bases and J dropped 1 base, with 6 bases sitting between them. The CDR3 extends over 13 amino acids. Germline V gene sequence: CDR1 SQVTM, CDR2 ANQGSEA. CDR3 DNA: TGCAGCGTTGAAGATCTAACGAACACTGAAGCTTTCTTT. The encoded protein is CSVEDLTNTEAFF. Filled out from reference TRBV29-1 and TRBJ1-1, the complete variable domain reads SAVISQKPSRDICQRGTSLTIQCQVDSQVTMMFWYRQQPGQSLTLIATANQGSEATYESGFVIDKFPISRPNLTFSTLTVSNMSPEDSSIYLCSVEDLTNTEAFFGQGTRLTVV.

This clonotype was recorded only once. This could be a read error, since a much larger clone is one nucleotide away. The CDR3 sequence: CASSCYRDYEQYF. For the CDR3, the DNA is TGTGCCAGCAGCTGTTACAGGGACTACGAGCAGTACTTC. The chain is built from TRBV5-6 and TRBJ2-7; possibly TRBD1 for D (6 bases). V was pared by 3 bases and J by 3 bases, with 10 bases between. Looked up from germline, CDR1 is SGHDT and CDR2 is YYEEEE. The length of the CDR3 is 13 residues.

This clonotype has at least ten counts. This chain connects TRBV7-2 to TRBJ2-2; 10 bases fit TRBD2. The J segment lost 3 bases and the V segment lost 2 bases, leaving 0 bases of the junction unmatched. CDR3 size: 15 residues. Germline V gene lookup returns CDR1 SGHTA and CDR2 FQGNSA. The chain's CDR3 is CASSLLAGDTGELFF. The DNA of the CDR3 is TGTGCCAGCAGCTTACTAGCGGGGGACACCGGGGAGCTGTTTTTT.

This clonotype appeared many times. The chain carries TRBV7-2 and TRBJ1-4; TRBD1 might be the D (6 bases). The CDR3 extends over 16 amino acids. Germline V gives CDR1 SGHTA, CDR2 FQGNSA. V lost 2 bases, J lost 7 bases, and 17 bases lay in between. This CDR3 reads CASSLRGGREGEKLFF. Here the CDR3 DNA reads TGTGCCAGCAGCTTAAGGGGGGGCAGGGAGGGTGAAAAACTGTTTTTT.

The rearrangement uses TRBV12-3 or TRBV12-4 and TRBJ2-7; 12 bases fit TRBD2. V lost 11 bases, J lost 4 bases, and 21 bases stayed unmatched. The CDR3 loop spans 18 amino acids. CDR3 region: CAFCPRDRRLAGVYEQYF. DNA of the CDR3: TGTGCCTTCTGCCCCCGGGACAGAAGACTAGCGGGAGTATACGAGCAGTACTTC.

The chain is built from TRBV11-2 and TRBJ2-5; tentatively, D is TRBD2 (5 bases). This CDR3 spans 15 amino acids. Germline V gives CDR1 SGHAT, CDR2 FQNNGV. V lost 5 bases and J 2 bases, leaving 15 bases between the germline ends. The CDR3 DNA reads TGTGCCAGCAGCCTCGGAGATATAGCGCAAGAGACCCAGTACTTC. Its protein is CASSLGDIAQETQYF.

This clonotype occurred a few times. The gene calls are TRBV5-1 and TRBJ2-1; 7 nucleotides agree with TRBD1. Trimming cost V 1 base and J 2 bases; bases outside gene matches: 3. The CDR3 length is 15 residues. The V gene's germline CDR1 is SGHRS and CDR2 YFSETQ. The CDR3 DNA is TGCGCCAGCAGCTTGACAGGGGAGCCCTACAATGAGCAGTTCTTC. Translation: CASSLTGEPYNEQFF.

There are many counts of this clonotype. J is TRBJ1-2 and V is TRBV7-2; 7 bases match TRBD1. V lost 2 bases to trimming and J lost 7 bases; unmatched junction nucleotides: 10. Germline CDR1 reads SGHTA; CDR2 reads FQGNSA. This CDR3 spans 15 amino acids. This chain's CDR3 is CASSLRGRGASGYTF. CDR3 nucleotides: TGTGCCAGCAGCTTAAGGGGCAGGGGGGCTTCTGGCTACACCTTC.

This clonotype was detected only a few times. The rearrangement links TRBV7-2 to TRBJ2-3; 7 bases align to TRBD2. V lost 5 bases to trimming and J lost 3 bases; unmatched junction nucleotides: 11. Per germline, CDR1 SGHTA and CDR2 FQGNSA. The CDR3 consists of 16 residues. This chain's CDR3 is CASSPRVSGFTDTQYF. The CDR3 bases are TGTGCCAGCAGCCCCCGGGTTAGCGGGTTTACAGATACGCAGTATTTT.

This clonotype was seen at least ten times. The chain has TRBV7-2 and TRBJ2-3; a weak D match, TRBD1 (5 bases). The CDR3 runs to 11 residues. Trimming left V 4 bases short and J 9 bases short, with 8 bases between. The germline gives CDR1 SGHTA, CDR2 FQGNSA. The CDR3 nucleotides read TGTGCCAGCAGCTCCCAGGGAACGCAGTATTTT. It codes for CASSSQGTQYF.

In its sample, this clonotype was seen many times. The chain couples TRBV20-1 to TRBJ2-5; D gene unclear. This CDR3 has 13 residues. Trimming pared 5 bases from V and 2 bases from J, leaving 12 bases between. Germline V gives CDR1 DFQATT, CDR2 SNEGSKA (reference sequence). CDR3 nucleotides: TGCAGTGCTCACACCCCCCTTCAAGAGACCCAGTACTTC. It encodes CSAHTPLQETQYF.

The gene calls are TRBV7-9 and TRBJ2-5; D perhaps matches TRBD1 (6 bases). V dropped 2 bases and J dropped 2 bases, with 12 bases sitting between them. Germline V lookup: CDR1 SEHNR, CDR2 FQNEAQ (reference sequence). The CDR3 runs to 15 residues. CDR3 in DNA: TGTGCCAGCAGCTTAACTACAGGGTTTCAAGAGACCCAGTACTTC. This translates into CASSLTTGFQETQYF.

V gene TRBV7-3 combines with J gene TRBJ1-1; D unclear. V lost 5 bases, J lost 7 bases, and 14 bases lay in between. This CDR3 spans 13 amino acids. The germline V gene has CDR1 SGHTA and CDR2 FQGTGA. CDR3 in DNA: TGTGCCAGCAGCCAAAGCCTCTGGCATGAAGCTTTCTTT. It codes for CASSQSLWHEAFF.

This clonotype has a handful of counts. The rearrangement joins TRBV18 to TRBJ1-1, with a possible D match to TRBD1 (5 bases). The germline V and J ends were trimmed by 6 bases and 4 bases, with 12 bases remaining between them. Germline V gene sequence: CDR1 KGHSH, CDR2 LQKENI. The CDR3 spans 13 residues. The CDR3 spells CASSQTVGTEAFF. For the CDR3, the DNA is TGTGCCAGCTCGCAGACAGTGGGCACTGAAGCTTTCTTT.